The 18 T cell receptor beta chains listed next were all sequenced from one sample in a study of blood T cell repertoires in COVID-19. Profiled with immunoSEQ multiplex PCR; TCRdb holds only in-frame clones, not every one. The table includes roughly 79,000 clones, approximately 90% detected once. The sequenced sample was peripheral blood. The receptors shown here come from a man aged 45-60 years with active COVID-19.

This chain uses TRBV10-3 with TRBJ2-1; 8 bases are a match to TRBD2. Trimming removed 2 bases from V and 7 bases from J; junction bases left unmatched: 16. The CDR3 totals 18 residues. Germline V gene data show CDR1 as ENHRY and CDR2 as SYGVKD. The CDR3 reads CAISERRAGASDGNEQFF. The CDR3 bases are TGTGCCATCAGTGAGAGGAGAGCGGGGGCTTCCGATGGAAATGAGCAGTTCTTC.

V and J are TRBV7-3 and TRBJ2-5; TRBD2 agrees at 11 bases. Germline loops: CDR1 SGHTA, CDR2 FQGTGA. Trimming took 1 base from V and 5 from J; bases not matched to a gene: 6. The CDR3 is 16 residues long. This CDR3 is CASSLNSGRAGETQYF. DNA for the CDR3: TGTGCCAGCAGCTTAAATAGCGGGAGGGCTGGGGAGACCCAGTACTTC.

This rearrangement joins TRBV19 to TRBJ2-3, with 14 bases matching TRBD2. The V and J ends lost 5 bases and 4 bases, in that order; junction bases with no gene match: 2. Germline values: CDR1 LNHDA, CDR2 SQIVND (reference sequence). The CDR3 sequence is 15 residues long. The CDR3 here is CASSPGLAGADTQYF. The CDR3 DNA reads TGTGCCAGTAGTCCGGGACTAGCGGGGGCAGATACGCAGTATTTT.

The genes are TRBV6-2 or TRBV6-3 and TRBJ2-7, with 11 bases aligning to TRBD2. V shed 5 bases and J 2 bases; nucleotides not matched to a gene: 2. CDR1 MNHEY and CDR2 SVGEGT come from the germline V gene. This CDR3 has 14 residues. CDR3 residues: CASSLAGGPYEQYF. The CDR3 DNA follows: TGTGCCAGCAGTCTAGCGGGGGGCCCCTACGAGCAGTACTTC.

The chain uses TRBV27 and TRBJ2-7; TRBD1 matches at 7 bases. Trimming at V came to 6 bases and at J to 4 bases, leaving 15 bases not matched to a gene. Germline V gene data show CDR1 as MNHEY and CDR2 as SMNVEV (reference sequence). The CDR3 extends over 16 amino acids. In nucleotides, the CDR3 is TGTGCCAGCAGCCCCTCCTCAGGGACAGTATCTTACGAGCAGTACTTC. This gives the protein CASSPSSGTVSYEQYF.

This clone was found once. V usage is TRBV2 and J usage is TRBJ2-2; 8 bases are a match to TRBD2. V lost 11 bases to trimming and J lost 2 bases; unmatched junction nucleotides: 4. This CDR3 region has 13 residues. From germline, CDR1 is SNHLY and CDR2 FYNNEI. The CDR3 nucleotides are TGTGCCTGTAGCGGGGATAACACCGGGGAGCTGTTTTTT. It yields the protein CACSGDNTGELFF.

The CDR3 nucleotides are TGTGCCAGCAGCCAAGATCCAAGGCTGACAGGGAGGAATTCACCCCTCCACTTT. Its translation is CASSQDPRLTGRNSPLHF. The chain recombines TRBV3-1 (or the pseudogene TRBV3-2) with TRBJ1-6, with 7 bases fitting TRBD1. Unmatched junction bases numbered 12, after V lost 0 bases and J lost 7 bases. The germline CDR1 and CDR2 sequences are LGHDT and YNNKEL (reference sequence). CDR3 length: 18 amino acids.

The gene calls are TRBV5-6 and TRBJ1-2, with 7 bases lining up with TRBD1. This CDR3 region has 16 residues. Germline trimming cut 3 bases from V and 4 bases from J; bases unmatched to any gene: 12. Germline CDR1 and CDR2: SGHDT and YYEEEE. The CDR3 nucleotides read TGTGCCAGCAGCTCCCCGGGACAGCCTAGGGTCTATGGCTACACCTTC. It encodes CASSSPGQPRVYGYTF.

V is TRBV9 and J is TRBJ1-1, with 8 positions matching TRBD1. Per the germline V gene, CDR1 is SGDLS and CDR2 is YYNGEE. After removal of 4 bases from V and 2 bases from J, the junction contained 4 bases not matched to a gene. CDR3 size: 14 residues. CDR3 loop: CASSPGQGNTEAFF. CDR3 bases: TGTGCCAGCAGCCCAGGACAGGGCAACACTGAAGCTTTCTTT. The full variable domain, completed using reference TRBV9 and TRBJ1-1, is DSGVTQTPKHLITATGQRVTLRCSPRSGDLSVYWYQQSLDQGLQFLIQYYNGEERAKGNILERFSAQQFPDLHSELNLSSLELGDSALYFCASSPGQGNTEAFFGQGTRLTVV.

The chain couples TRBV24-1 to TRBJ2-1; possibly TRBD2 for D (6 bases). The germline gives CDR1 KGHDR, CDR2 SFDVKD. With 9 bases removed from V and 5 bases from J, the gap between germline ends came to 16 bases. The CDR3 covers 14 residues. The CDR3 region has the DNA TGTGCCACCGGGGGGTGGGAGTCTAACAATGAGCAGTTCTTC. Its translation: CATGGWESNNEQFF.

The gene calls are TRBV7-3 and TRBJ2-1, with TRBD1 matching over 7 bases. CDR3 length: 15 amino acids. V lost 3 bases, J lost 3 bases, and 5 bases stayed unmatched. Germline values: CDR1 SGHTA, CDR2 FQGTGA. DNA for the CDR3: TGTGCCAGCAGCTTGGGCAGGGGGAGCTACAATGAGCAGTTCTTC. Protein product: CASSLGRGSYNEQFF.

The chain recombines TRBV14 with TRBJ2-7, with unresolved D. Germline V gives CDR1 SGHDN, CDR2 FVKESK. There are 13 residues in the CDR3. V lost 2 bases and J lost 6, with 11 bases in between. The CDR3 protein is CASSQMLAREQYF. The CDR3 coding sequence is TGTGCCAGCAGCCAAATGCTGGCCCGCGAGCAGTACTTC.

The V gene is TRBV28, the J gene TRBJ2-1; D perhaps matches TRBD2 (6 bases). Trimming took 9 bases from V and 4 from J, leaving 10 bases between them. The CDR3 spans 12 residues. Germline lookup yields CDR1 MDHEN and CDR2 SYDVKM. CDR3 sequence reads: CASRGLYNEQFF. CDR3 DNA sequence: TGTGCCAGTAGAGGACTATACAATGAGCAGTTCTTC.

In its sample, this clone was seen once. The rearrangement links TRBV4-2 to TRBJ2-5; 8 bases map to TRBD2. CDR1 and CDR2 from the germline V gene are LGHNA and YNFKEQ. The CDR3 runs to 16 residues. The trim removed 0 bases at V and 7 bases at J, leaving 10 bases unmatched. The CDR3 DNA follows: TGTGCCAGCAGCCAAGACCTCGGGGGGGGTGTGGGGACCCAGTACTTC. It encodes CASSQDLGGGVGTQYF.

By frequency in the sample, this clone is medium-sized (0.01 to 0.1%). The rearrangement links TRBV28 to TRBJ1-6; 7 bases match TRBD1. With 4 bases clipped from V and 4 bases from J, the junction kept 10 bases outside the gene matches. This CDR3 contains 17 residues. Germline V gene lookup returns CDR1 MDHEN and CDR2 SYDVKM. The CDR3 protein is CASSSEGALLYNSPLHF. The CDR3 DNA reads TGTGCCAGCAGTTCAGAGGGGGCCCTACTATATAATTCACCCCTCCACTTT.

This sequence joins TRBV28 and TRBJ2-7; 8 bases match TRBD1. The length of the CDR3 is 14 residues. Germline V CDR1 and CDR2: MDHEN, SYDVKM. V dropped 7 bases and J dropped 5; count of bases not matched to a gene: 10. Written as DNA, the CDR3 is TGTGCCAGCACTAACCCCCAGGGGGCTAACGAGCAGTACTTC. This codes for CASTNPQGANEQYF.

The V and J genes are TRBV3-1 (or the pseudogene TRBV3-2) and TRBJ2-3; D remains ambiguous. Germline CDR1 is LGHDT and CDR2 is YNNKEL (reference sequence). Trimming removed 1 base from V and 6 bases from J, with 14 bases in between. The CDR3 has 15 residues. The CDR3 here is CASSQVIRPGDTQYF. CDR3 nucleotide sequence: TGTGCCAGCAGCCAAGTCATCCGCCCCGGTGATACGCAGTATTTT.

V is TRBV27 and J is TRBJ2-5; 8 positions match TRBD2. The CDR3 runs 14 residues. Germline-derived CDR1 and CDR2 are MNHEY and SMNVEV (reference sequence). After removal of 7 bases from V and 2 bases from J, the junction contained 6 bases not matched to a gene. DNA for the CDR3: TGTGCCAGCAAGGTACGGGGGGGACAAGAGACCCAGTACTTC. This gives the protein CASKVRGGQETQYF.